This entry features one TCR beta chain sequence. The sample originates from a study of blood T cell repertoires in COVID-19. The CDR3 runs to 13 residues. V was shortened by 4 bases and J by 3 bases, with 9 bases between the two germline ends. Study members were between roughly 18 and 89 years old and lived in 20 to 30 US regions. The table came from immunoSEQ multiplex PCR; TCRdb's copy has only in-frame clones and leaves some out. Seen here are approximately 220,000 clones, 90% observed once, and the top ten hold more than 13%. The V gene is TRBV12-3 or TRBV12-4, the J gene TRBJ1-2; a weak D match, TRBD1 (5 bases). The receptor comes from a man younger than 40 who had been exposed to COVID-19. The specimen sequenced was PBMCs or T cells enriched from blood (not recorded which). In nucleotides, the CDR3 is TGTGCCAGCAGTTCCAGGGAGGACTATGGCTACACCTTC. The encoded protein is CASSSREDYGYTF.